This record looks at one T cell receptor (beta chain) sequence and its context. Reprocessing the 5' RACE reads, TCRdb reports a single entry for every CDR3 protein and omits DNA. Here the sample table reports 440,000 or so distinct CDR3 sequences. Germline values: CDR1 MNHEY, CDR2 SMNVEV (reference sequence). This CDR3 spans 16 amino acids. The data belong to a study of T cells expressing NK-cell markers. In the study overall: Investigators obtained TCR beta repertoires from sorted CD3+CD56+NKG2C+, CD3+CD56+NKG2C- and CD3+CD56-NKG2C+ T cells.

V gene TRBV27 combines with J gene TRBJ2-5; TCRdb indicates TRBD2, and absent DNA this call remains unverified. Sequences were obtained from blood T cells: a sorted CD56 or NKG2C T cell subset, CD4+ or CD8+ T cells, or bulk PBMC T cells (not recorded which). The sequence came from a woman between 18 and 75 years old in good health. This CDR3 is CASSLFGGLSGETQYF.